The entry below describes one TCR beta chain. What it binds is not known. The sample comes from a study of vaccination and CD4 T cells after COVID-19. Study details: Post-vaccine sampling followed dose two by a median around 74 days (range 14 to 241).

Treatment of the sample: approximately 9-day PBMC culture with coronavirus spike peptide pools or control peptides (ViraFEST assay). The authors isolated CD4+ T cells by negative selection after 10 days of culture. The V gene lost 5 bases and the J gene lost 5 bases, with 21 bases spanning the gap. The germline gives CDR1 SGHTA, CDR2 FQGNSA. This CDR3 region has 17 residues. Sequencing of the DNA from cultured CD4+ T cells was carried out with the Oncomine TCR Beta short-read assay. TCRdb independently ran MiXCR on the PCR reads; one entry per CDR3 protein. This sample has some 15,000 distinct CDR3 sequences, with less than 80% found just once.

The receptor was isolated from a human donor who had recovered from COVID-19. Input material: CD4+ T cells from blood, cultured in vitro. The rearrangement joins TRBV7-2 to TRBJ2-2; possibly TRBD1 or TRBD2 for D (5 bases each). CDR3 sequence reads: CASSVSRDRALTGELFF. The CDR3 region has the DNA TGTGCCAGCAGCGTAAGCAGGGACCGAGCTTTAACCGGGGAGCTGTTTTTT.